The 15 T cell receptor beta chains presented below share a single source sample, sequenced in a study of cytomegalovirus exposure and HLA in healthy donors (dated by TCRdb to about 2017). The library was built by means of the immunoSEQ multiplex PCR assay. For the multiplex PCR, a mixture combining 60 forward primers for TCR Vbeta segments and 13 reverse primers for TCR Jbeta segments was used. TCRdb provides this immuneACCESS table in a form limited to in-frame rearrangements. Some clones are lacking; in checked studies, under half of them reflect an unresolved V gene, and why the rest are absent is not known. This sample holds some 180,000 clones; around three quarters were observed only once. 2% to 3% of the sample is held by the ten biggest clonotypes. The specimen was PBMCs. The receptors were sampled from a woman aged 25 to 39 in good health and CMV-seropositive.

The rearrangement links TRBV28 to TRBJ1-1; no reliable D call. Trimming stripped 1 base from V and 0 bases from J, with 15 bases between. This CDR3 is built from 17 residues. Germline V gene lookup returns CDR1 MDHEN and CDR2 SYDVKM. Written as DNA, the CDR3 is TGTGCCAGCAGTTTATCCTTCGCCCCGAACATGAACACTGAAGCTTTCTTT. The encoded protein is CASSLSFAPNMNTEAFF.

This rearrangement joins TRBV7-2 to TRBJ2-7; 9 bases match TRBD1. From germline, CDR1 is SGHTA and CDR2 FQGNSA. This CDR3 has 14 residues. Germline trimming cut 3 bases from V and 2 bases from J; bases unmatched to any gene: 2. CDR3 DNA: TGTGCCAGCAGCTTTGACAGGGGGACCTACGAGCAGTACTTC. Residues: CASSFDRGTYEQYF.

The V gene is TRBV7-2, the J gene TRBJ2-7, with 12 bases matching TRBD2. Losses at the gene ends were 5 bases for V and 4 bases for J; bases not matched to a gene: 12. The CDR3 sequence is 17 residues long. The V gene's germline CDR1 is SGHTA and CDR2 FQGNSA. CDR3 nucleotide sequence: TGTGCCAGCAGCGCAGGCACCGGGACTAGCGGGCGGTACGAGCAGTACTTC. It specifies CASSAGTGTSGRYEQYF.

The chain is built from TRBV19 and TRBJ2-1; D perhaps matches TRBD2 (5 bases). Germline lookup yields CDR1 LNHDA and CDR2 SQIVND (reference sequence). The V end was cut by 7 bases, the J end by 1 base, with 11 bases between. The CDR3 runs to 14 residues. The chain's CDR3 is CASTRRGSYNEQFF. In DNA form, the CDR3 reads TGTGCCAGTACCCGACGGGGTTCCTACAATGAGCAGTTCTTC. Full variable domain (missing parts from reference TRBV19 and TRBJ2-1): DGGITQSPKYLFRKEGQNVTLSCEQNLNHDAMYWYRQDPGQGLRLIYYSQIVNDFQKGDIAEGYSVSREKKESFPLTVTSAQKNPTAFYLCASTRRGSYNEQFFGPGTRLTVL.

The rearrangement joins TRBV6-5 to TRBJ2-7, with 7 positions matching TRBD2. The CDR3 loop spans 12 amino acids. The J segment lost 5 bases and the V segment lost 10 bases, leaving 8 bases of the junction unmatched. Germline CDR1 MNHEY, CDR2 SVGAGI. In nucleotides, the CDR3 is TGTGCCACCAGAGTCGGGGGGAACGAGCAGTACTTC. Protein product: CATRVGGNEQYF.

This clone appeared a single time. CDR3 in amino acids: CASLKGNEQYF. As DNA, the CDR3 is TGTGCCTCCCTCAAGGGGAACGAGCAGTACTTC. The V call is TRBV27, the J call TRBJ2-7, with D maybe TRBD1 (5 bases). Germline-derived CDR1 and CDR2 are MNHEY and SMNVEV (reference sequence). This CDR3 spans 11 amino acids. V gave up 11 bases and J gave up 5 bases, with 13 bases separating them.

The V and J genes are TRBV6-6 and TRBJ1-1; D perhaps matches TRBD1 (6 bases). Germline CDR1 reads MNHNY; CDR2 reads SVGAGI (reference sequence). The CDR3 has 14 amino acids. Trimming left V 0 bases short and J 3 bases short, with 8 bases between. This CDR3 reads CASSYSSGDTEAFF. CDR3 nucleotides: TGTGCCAGCAGTTACTCCTCAGGGGACACTGAAGCTTTCTTT.

The chain combines TRBV5-8 with TRBJ1-6, with 8 bases fitting TRBD1. Germline V gene sequence: CDR1 SGHTS, CDR2 YDEGEE. The CDR3 spans 16 residues. V lost 0 bases to trimming and J lost 9 bases; unmatched junction nucleotides: 8. Here the CDR3 reads CASSLGQGAPISPLHF. In DNA, the CDR3 is TGTGCCAGCAGCTTGGGGCAGGGGGCGCCGATTTCACCCCTCCACTTT. Complete variable domain (other parts from reference TRBV5-8 and TRBJ1-6): EAGVTQSPTHLIKTRGQQATLRCSPISGHTSVYWYQQALGLGLQFLLWYDEGEERNRGNFPPRFSGRQFPNYSSELNVNALELEDSALYLCASSLGQGAPISPLHFGNGTRLTVT.

The chain employs TRBV28 and TRBJ2-3, with D perhaps matching TRBD2 (5 bases). Germline CDR1 MDHEN, CDR2 SYDVKM. The CDR3 has 15 amino acids. The V and J ends lost 6 bases and 2 bases respectively, with 15 bases between them. Here the CDR3 DNA reads TGTGCCAGCAGGATAGAGCGGCACAACACAGATACGCAGTATTTT. It yields the protein CASRIERHNTDTQYF.

This clone was recorded a few times. CDR3 region: CASSLGTSTDTQYF. In DNA form, the CDR3 reads TGTGCCAGCAGCCTGGGGACTAGCACAGATACGCAGTATTTT. The V gene is TRBV28, the J gene TRBJ2-3; D is possibly TRBD2 (6 bases). CDR1 is MDHEN, CDR2 SYDVKM, per germline. The CDR3 extends over 14 amino acids. V lost 6 bases to trimming and J lost 0 bases, with 10 bases between them.

The chain recombines TRBV7-6 with TRBJ2-5; TRBD2 might be the D (6 bases). The germline V gene encodes CDR1 SGHVS and CDR2 FNYEAQ. V lost 5 bases and J 4 bases, leaving 17 bases between the germline ends. This CDR3 has 15 residues. CDR3 nucleotide sequence: TGTGCCAGCAGCCCTCGACGGAGGGTGGGAGAGACCCAGTACTTC. This codes for CASSPRRRVGETQYF.

This sequence joins TRBV5-6 and TRBJ1-2, with D tentatively TRBD1 (6 bases). V dropped 4 bases and J dropped 0 bases, with 13 bases sitting between them. CDR3 length: 15 residues. The germline gives CDR1 SGHDT, CDR2 YYEEEE. CDR3 amino acids: CASSHRDKPNYGYTF. DNA for the CDR3: TGTGCCAGCAGCCACAGGGACAAACCTAACTATGGCTACACCTTC.

This chain links TRBV5-1 with TRBJ2-5, with 13 bases matching TRBD2. Germline V lookup: CDR1 SGHRS, CDR2 YFSETQ. Trimming cost V 0 bases and J 4 bases; bases outside gene matches: 3. The CDR3 sequence is 16 residues long. The CDR3 loop reads CASSLVGTSGVETQYF. The DNA for the CDR3 is TGCGCCAGCAGCTTGGTCGGGACTAGCGGGGTAGAGACCCAGTACTTC.

The chain combines TRBV29-1 with TRBJ1-2, with D tentatively TRBD1 (6 bases). V lost 4 bases and J lost 6, with 15 bases in between. Germline CDR1 is SQVTM and CDR2 is ANQGSEA. CDR3 length equals 13 residues. CDR3 sequence (DNA): TGCAGCGTTGTGACAGAGGGGGTCGATGGCTACACCTTC. This encodes CSVVTEGVDGYTF.

Note on this clone: At one end, the junction sequence differs from germline, possibly due to a read error. The chain employs TRBV7-9 and TRBJ2-7; D is perhaps TRBD2 (6 bases). The CDR3 has 14 amino acids. CDR1 and CDR2 (germline): SEHNR, FQNEAQ (reference sequence). The DNA of the CDR3 is TGTTCCAGCAGATCCACCCGGGGGTGGGGGGAGCAGTACTTC. This encodes CSSRSTRGWGEQYF.